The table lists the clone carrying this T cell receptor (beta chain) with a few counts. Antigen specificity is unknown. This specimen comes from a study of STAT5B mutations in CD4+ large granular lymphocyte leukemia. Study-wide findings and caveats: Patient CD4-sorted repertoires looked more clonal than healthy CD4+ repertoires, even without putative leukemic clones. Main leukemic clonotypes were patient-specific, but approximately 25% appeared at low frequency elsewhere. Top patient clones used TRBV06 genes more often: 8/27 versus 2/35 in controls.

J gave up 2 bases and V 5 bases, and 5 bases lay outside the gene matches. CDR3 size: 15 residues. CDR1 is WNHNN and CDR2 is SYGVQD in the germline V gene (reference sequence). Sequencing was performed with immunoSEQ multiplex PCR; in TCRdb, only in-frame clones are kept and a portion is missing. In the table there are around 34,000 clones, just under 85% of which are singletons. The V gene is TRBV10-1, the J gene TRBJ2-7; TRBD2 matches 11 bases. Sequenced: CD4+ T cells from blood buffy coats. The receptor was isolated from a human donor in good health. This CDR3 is CASSRGGLAAYEQYF. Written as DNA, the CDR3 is TGCGCCAGCAGTCGGGGGGGACTAGCGGCCTACGAGCAGTACTTC.